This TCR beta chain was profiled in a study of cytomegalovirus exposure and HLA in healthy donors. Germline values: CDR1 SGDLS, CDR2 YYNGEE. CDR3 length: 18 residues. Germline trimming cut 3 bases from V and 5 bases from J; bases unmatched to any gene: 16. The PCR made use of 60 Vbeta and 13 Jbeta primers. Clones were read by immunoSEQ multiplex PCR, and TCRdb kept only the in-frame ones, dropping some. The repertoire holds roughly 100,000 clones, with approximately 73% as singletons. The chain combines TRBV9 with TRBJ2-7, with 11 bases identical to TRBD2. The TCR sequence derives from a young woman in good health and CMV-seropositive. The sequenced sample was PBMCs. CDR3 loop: CASSGGLSGRAGSDEQYF. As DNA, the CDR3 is TGTGCCAGCAGCGGGGGACTTAGCGGGAGGGCTGGTAGTGACGAGCAGTACTTC.